A single sample gave rise to the 30 T cell receptor beta chains below, sequenced in a study of T cells in Graves' hyperthyroidism and ophthalmopathy. TCR beta CDR3 region amplification was performed from RNA transcripts. First-round RT-PCR with HTBI primers amplified the TCR CDR3 region. TCRdb itself ran the multiplex PCR reads through MiXCR, one entry per CDR3 protein. The sample comprises around 560,000 distinct CDR3 sequences, around 15% of which are singletons, and 15% to 20% rests with the top ten. The sample was blood. These receptors were collected from a woman between 18 and 29 years old with Graves' hyperthyroidism.

A few counts support this clonotype. The CDR3 DNA reads TGTGCTAGTGGTGTCGGGGACAGCTACGAGCAGTACTTC. Its protein is CASGVGDSYEQYF. This rearrangement joins TRBV12-5 to TRBJ2-7, with 7 bases aligning to TRBD1. CDR3 length: 13 amino acids. V lost 5 bases to trimming and J lost 3 bases; unmatched junction nucleotides: 4. Germline V lookup: CDR1 LGHNT, CDR2 FRNRAP.

This clonotype was detected only a few times. The chain employs TRBV29-1 and TRBJ2-1; 9 bases agree with TRBD2. The CDR3 extends over 15 amino acids. Germline values: CDR1 SQVTM, CDR2 ANQGSEA. V gave up 1 base and J gave up 5 bases; unmatched junction bases: 6. CDR3 in DNA: TGCAGCGTTGAAGGGGCGGGGGGGCCCCACAATGAGCAGTTCTTC. It yields the protein CSVEGAGGPHNEQFF.

This clonotype was observed many times. V usage is TRBV20-1 and J usage is TRBJ2-1, with TRBD1 matching over 9 bases. Trimming removed 3 bases from V and 3 bases from J; junction bases left unmatched: 6. Germline V gene lookup returns CDR1 DFQATT and CDR2 SNEGSKA (reference sequence). This CDR3 has 15 residues. CDR3 sequence: CSASIPGQGYNEQFF. DNA for the CDR3: TGCAGTGCTAGTATACCGGGACAGGGCTACAATGAGCAGTTCTTC.

Only a few counts were recorded for this clonotype. The CDR3 coding sequence is TGTGCCAGCAGTCCCAATAGGGGGGCGAACACTGAAGCTTTCTTT. This codes for CASSPNRGANTEAFF. This rearrangement joins TRBV25-1 to TRBJ1-1; tentative D call: TRBD1 (6 bases). V lost 5 bases and J 1 base, leaving 14 bases between the germline ends. The CDR3 runs to 15 residues. Germline CDR1 MGHDK, CDR2 SYGVNS.

The chain joins TRBV14 to TRBJ2-5, with D perhaps TRBD2 (5 bases). The CDR3 covers 17 residues. V gave up 0 bases and J gave up 5 bases, with 19 bases separating them. Germline V CDR1 and CDR2: SGHDN, FVKESK. For the CDR3, the DNA is TGTGCCAGCAGCCAAGATAGCAGGCGTTCGGGGAAGGAGACCCAGTACTTC. This gives the protein CASSQDSRRSGKETQYF.

The table lists this clonotype with many counts. In DNA, the CDR3 is TGTGCCAGCTCACCACCGACAAGAACCTACGAGCAGTACTTC. Residues: CASSPPTRTYEQYF. The chain recombines TRBV18 with TRBJ2-7; D unclear. The CDR3 covers 14 residues. Trimming stripped 0 bases from V and 2 bases from J, with 8 bases between. In germline, CDR1 is KGHSH, CDR2 LQKENI.

As concerns this clonotype: A read error is possible here, since a much larger clone lies one base away. J is TRBJ2-7 and V is TRBV7-9; tentative D call: TRBD2 (5 bases). The closer fit of TRBJ2-1 to the DNA end suggests the J call may be wrong. This CDR3 has 13 amino acids. The germline V gene has CDR1 SEHNR and CDR2 FQNEAQ (reference sequence). The chain's CDR3 is CASSLTTAYEQFF. CDR3 nucleotide sequence: TGTGCCAGCAGCTTGACTACAGCCTACGAGCAGTTCTTC.

This clonotype has just a few counts. V gene TRBV6-2 or TRBV6-3 combines with J gene TRBJ2-6, with D possibly matching TRBD1 (5 bases). CDR3 size: 11 residues. Per the germline V gene, CDR1 is MNHEY and CDR2 is SVGEGT. Trimming left V 10 bases short and J 6 bases short, with 7 bases between. The CDR3 DNA sequence: TGTGCCACCAGGGCGGCCAACGTCCTGACTTTC. This gives the protein CATRAANVLTF.

This clonotype has ten or more counts. V is TRBV28 and J is TRBJ2-7; TRBD1 matches 8 bases. The CDR3 loop spans 12 amino acids. Germline V lookup: CDR1 MDHEN, CDR2 SYDVKM. The J segment lost 7 bases and the V segment lost 5 bases, leaving 4 bases of the junction unmatched. The chain's CDR3 is CASSPTGVEQYF. CDR3 nucleotide sequence: TGTGCCAGCAGTCCGACAGGGGTAGAGCAGTACTTC.

Comments on this clonotype: One base away lies a much larger clone, so this may be a sequencing read error. The chain carries TRBV28 and TRBJ2-1; tentatively, D is TRBD1 (5 bases). CDR3 length: 12 residues. Germline assignment: CDR1 MDHEN and CDR2 SYDVKM. The germline V and J ends were trimmed by 7 bases and 10 bases, with 14 bases remaining between them. CDR3 sequence reads: CASIEQDGEQFF. CDR3 coding DNA: TGTGCCAGCATTGAACAGGACGGCGAGCAGTTCTTC. The whole variable domain, remainder taken from reference TRBV28 and TRBJ2-1, is DVKVTQSSRYLVKRTGEKVFLECVQDMDHENMFWYRQDPGLGLRLIYFSYDVKMKEKGDIPEGYSVSREKKERFSLILESASTNQTSMYLCASIEQDGEQFFGPGTRLTVL.

The CDR3 is CASSQATGNPPGYTF. CDR3 in DNA: TGCGCCAGCAGCCAGGCCACAGGGAACCCGCCCGGCTACACCTTC. The gene calls are TRBV4-3 and TRBJ1-2; possible D gene TRBD1, 6 bases. The V end was cut by 3 bases, the J end by 8 bases, with 19 bases between. The CDR3 contains 15 residues. Germline CDR1 and CDR2: LGHNA and YSLEER.

The chain has TRBV20-1 and TRBJ2-5; D may be TRBD1 or TRBD2 (6 bases each). Germline V lookup: CDR1 DFQATT, CDR2 SNEGSKA (reference sequence). The CDR3 has 12 residues. The germline V and J ends were trimmed by 6 bases and 5 bases, with 13 bases remaining between them. As DNA, the CDR3 is TGCAGTGCCCCTAAGGGGGGCGAGACCCAGTACTTC. Translated, it gives CSAPKGGETQYF.

In its sample, this clonotype was seen once. This chain joins TRBV12-3 or TRBV12-4 and TRBJ2-1; D ambiguous. This CDR3 has 11 residues. The ends were cut back, 10 bases at V and 3 bases at J, with 7 bases in the middle. CDR3 sequence: CATTDYNEQFF. Written as DNA, the CDR3 is TGTGCCACGACGGACTACAATGAGCAGTTCTTC.

V usage is TRBV4-3 and J usage is TRBJ1-1; the match to TRBD1 covers 7 bases. V shed 0 bases and J 2 bases; nucleotides not matched to a gene: 3. The CDR3 has 15 residues. The germline V gene encodes CDR1 LGHNA and CDR2 YSLEER. The CDR3 sequence is CASSQDGTVNTEAFF. In DNA, the CDR3 is TGCGCCAGCAGCCAAGATGGGACAGTCAACACTGAAGCTTTCTTT.

The CDR3 loop is CASRREGRTYNEQFF. The CDR3, as DNA: TGTGCCAGCCGGCGGGAGGGGAGGACCTACAATGAGCAGTTCTTC. The chain recombines TRBV3-1 with TRBJ2-1, with TRBD2 matching over 9 bases. V gave up 8 bases and J gave up 2 bases; unmatched junction bases: 7. The CDR3 is 15 amino acids. The V gene's germline CDR1 is LGHDT and CDR2 YNNKEL (reference sequence).

This chain joins TRBV10-2 and TRBJ2-2, with 16 bases matching TRBD2. CDR1 and CDR2 (germline): WSHSY, SAAADI. The CDR3 spans 17 residues. J gave up 5 bases and V 7 bases, and 7 bases lay outside the gene matches. The CDR3 DNA reads as TGCGCCAGCACCGGGACTAGCGGGGGGGCAGGGACCGGGGAGCTGTTTTTT. As protein: CASTGTSGGAGTGELFF.

This clonotype was seen a handful of times. This chain uses TRBV7-8 with TRBJ2-7; D not certain. V lost 9 bases and J lost 3, with 18 bases in between. Germline CDR1 SGHVS, CDR2 FQNEAQ. The CDR3 runs 14 residues. The CDR3, as DNA: TGTGCCAGTAGCCCAGGTGGGCAGGACTACGAGCAGTACTTC. Amino acid sequence: CASSPGGQDYEQYF.

This chain connects TRBV6-1 to TRBJ2-7; tentatively, D is TRBD1 or TRBD2 (5 bases each). CDR1 and CDR2 from the germline V gene are MNHNS and SASEGT. The CDR3 consists of 16 residues. Trimming cost V 7 bases and J 2 bases, with 21 bases left between them. CDR3 sequence: CASILQFRDGAYEQYF. In nucleotides, the CDR3 is TGTGCCAGCATCCTCCAGTTCCGGGACGGAGCCTACGAGCAGTACTTC.

This clonotype was counted between two and nine times. The genes are TRBV4-1 and TRBJ1-3; D is possibly TRBD1 (6 bases). The V gene's germline CDR1 is MGHRA and CDR2 YSYEKL. Trimming left V 4 bases short and J 2 bases short, with 12 bases between. This CDR3 has 15 residues. Here the CDR3 reads CASSRSWTAGNTIYF. The CDR3, as DNA: TGCGCCAGCAGCCGAAGCTGGACAGCTGGAAACACCATATATTTT.

In its sample, this clonotype was seen many times. The chain is built from TRBV5-1 and TRBJ1-2; the D gene is possibly TRBD1 (5 bases). Trimming shortened V by 0 bases and J by 8 bases, and 17 bases separated the two germline ends. The CDR3 runs 15 residues. The germline CDR1 and CDR2 sequences are SGHRS and YFSETQ. CDR3 bases: TGCGCCAGCAGCTTGGCCGCGACAGTCCCCCCCGGCTACACCTTC. Amino acids: CASSLAATVPPGYTF.

This clonotype was recorded a few times. The V call is TRBV20-1, the J call TRBJ2-3; 14 bases map to TRBD2. CDR1 and CDR2 (germline): DFQATT, SNEGSKA (reference sequence). This CDR3 region has 17 residues. CDR3 in amino acids: CSGRPGLAGAGGDTQYF. CDR3 in DNA: TGCAGCGGTCGCCCGGGACTAGCGGGAGCGGGGGGAGATACGCAGTATTTT.

This clonotype showed up just a few times. V usage is TRBV6-6 and J usage is TRBJ1-2, with D unclear. The CDR3 is 13 amino acids. Germline V gene data show CDR1 as MNHNY and CDR2 as SVGAGI (reference sequence). Trimming took 2 bases from V and 0 from J, leaving 4 bases between them. Written as DNA, the CDR3 is TGTGCCAGCAGTTACACAGCTAACTATGGCTACACCTTC. Protein sequence: CASSYTANYGYTF.

This clonotype was picked up many times. The chain couples TRBV7-9 to TRBJ2-7, with TRBD1 matching 7 bases. With V trimmed by 4 bases and J by 6 bases, 6 bases remained unmatched. The CDR3 runs 13 residues. CDR1 SEHNR and CDR2 FQNEAQ come from the germline V gene (reference sequence). As DNA, the CDR3 is TGTGCCAGCAGCTCACCGACAGGGCCCGAGCAGTACTTC. Translated, it gives CASSSPTGPEQYF.

In its sample, this clonotype was seen a few times. The CDR3 spells CASSRIGGAGDTQYF. In nucleotides, the CDR3 is TGTGCCAGCAGCCGAATCGGGGGGGCAGGAGATACGCAGTATTTT. This chain links TRBV7-3 with TRBJ2-3; 8 bases fit TRBD2. This CDR3 contains 15 residues. The germline CDR1 and CDR2 sequences are SGHTA and FQGTGA. The ends lost 5 bases at V and 5 bases at J; junction bases unmatched: 9.

Only one count was recorded for this clonotype. This may stem from a read error, because a much larger clone lies one nucleotide away. V gene TRBV12-3 or TRBV12-4 combines with J gene TRBJ2-1; D is undetermined. The CDR3 is made up of 12 amino acids. The CDR3 nucleotides read TGTGCCTGCAGTTTGATTCACAATGAGCAGTTCTTC. Protein product: CACSLIHNEQFF.

The V call is TRBV5-1, the J call TRBJ2-5; D call uncertain. This CDR3 is built from 13 residues. Looked up from germline, CDR1 is SGHRS and CDR2 is YFSETQ. Trimming stripped 0 bases from V and 8 bases from J, with 11 bases between. The CDR3 reads CASSLATQKTQYF. As DNA, the CDR3 is TGCGCCAGCAGCTTGGCCACCCAAAAAACCCAGTACTTC.

This clonotype was picked up many times. The CDR3 spells CASSDTSGRSSYEQYF. CDR3 in DNA: TGTGCCAGCAGCGATACTAGCGGGAGGAGCTCCTACGAGCAGTACTTC. The V call is TRBV2, the J call TRBJ2-7, with 12 bases that match TRBD2. Germline assignment: CDR1 SNHLY and CDR2 FYNNEI. V was pared by 6 bases and J by 0 bases, with 6 bases of the junction left unmatched. The length of the CDR3 is 16 residues.

This clonotype was seen many times. The rearrangement joins TRBV6-2 or TRBV6-3 to TRBJ2-2; a weak D match, TRBD1 (8 bases). V was trimmed by 7 bases and J by 4 bases, leaving 19 bases between them. CDR1 is MNHEY, CDR2 SVGEGT, per germline. The CDR3 is 16 residues long. The CDR3 protein is CASIQGGTGGTGELFF. The CDR3, as DNA: TGTGCCAGCATCCAGGGGGGGACAGGCGGCACCGGGGAGCTGTTTTTT.

The table lists this clonotype with many counts. Written as DNA, the CDR3 is TGTGCCAGCAGTTTTTTCGTCCAGGGCTATAATTCACCCCTCCACTTT. Its protein is CASSFFVQGYNSPLHF. The gene calls are TRBV27 and TRBJ1-6; perhaps TRBD1 as D (5 bases). V was trimmed by 3 bases and J by 3 bases, leaving 12 bases between them. Germline V gives CDR1 MNHEY, CDR2 SMNVEV (reference sequence). The CDR3 loop spans 16 amino acids.

This clonotype was detected ten times or more. The rearrangement uses TRBV7-2 and TRBJ2-1; D is possibly TRBD2 (5 bases). The CDR3 totals 16 residues. Germline assignment: CDR1 SGHTA and CDR2 FQGNSA. V gave up 1 base and J gave up 1 base, with 11 bases separating them. The CDR3 loop reads CASSLVGGQSYNEQFF. DNA for the CDR3: TGTGCCAGCAGCTTAGTGGGCGGGCAGTCCTACAATGAGCAGTTCTTC.